This T cell receptor (beta chain) was documented in a study of neurological immune-mediated disorders. 5'RACE employing 10-nucleotide random UMIs yielded the cDNA. The authors obtained over 170 million TCR-beta sequences from 15-18 subjects per sequencing run. TCRdb itself ran the 5' RACE reads through MiXCR, one entry per CDR3 protein. The sample includes 60,000 to 90,000 distinct CDR3 sequences, about 9.4% seen only once; the top ten take 9.5% to 10%. The CDR3 runs 14 residues. Germline lookup yields CDR1 MNHNS and CDR2 SASEGT. J was trimmed by 8 bases and V by 2 bases; bases with no gene match: 6. This clonotype was counted ten times or more. Time point denoted: longitudinal time-point 1 (baseline). Healthy controls comprised blood bank volunteers in Maryland, USA. Unsorted libraries used 2 million PBMCs kept at -80 degrees C.

The TCR originated in a man aged 30 to 45 in good health. Sequences were obtained from PBMCs. V and J are TRBV6-1 and TRBJ2-4; 7 nucleotides align to TRBD2. The CDR3 protein is CASSEWGGGDIQYF. For the CDR3, the DNA is TGTGCCAGCAGTGAATGGGGGGGAGGGGACATTCAGTACTTC.